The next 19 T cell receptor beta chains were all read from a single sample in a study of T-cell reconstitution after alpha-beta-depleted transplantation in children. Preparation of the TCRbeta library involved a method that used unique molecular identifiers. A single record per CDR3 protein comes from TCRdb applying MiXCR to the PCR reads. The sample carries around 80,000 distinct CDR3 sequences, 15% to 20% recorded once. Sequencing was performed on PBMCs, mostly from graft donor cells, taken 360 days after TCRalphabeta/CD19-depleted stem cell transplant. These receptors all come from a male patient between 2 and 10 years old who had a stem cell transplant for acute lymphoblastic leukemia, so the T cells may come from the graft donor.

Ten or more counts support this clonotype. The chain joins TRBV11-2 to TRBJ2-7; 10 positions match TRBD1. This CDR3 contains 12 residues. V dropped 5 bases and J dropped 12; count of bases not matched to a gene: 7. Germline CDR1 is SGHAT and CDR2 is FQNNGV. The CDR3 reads CASSQSRDRGYF. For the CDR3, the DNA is TGTGCCAGCAGCCAAAGCCGGGACAGGGGGTACTTC.

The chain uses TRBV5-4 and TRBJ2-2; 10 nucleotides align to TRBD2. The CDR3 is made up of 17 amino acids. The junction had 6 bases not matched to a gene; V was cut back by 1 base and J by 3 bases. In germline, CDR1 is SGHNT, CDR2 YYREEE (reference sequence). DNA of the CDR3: TGTGCCAGCAGCTTGCGGTGGCTAGCGGGAGACACCGGGGAGCTGTTTTTT. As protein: CASSLRWLAGDTGELFF.

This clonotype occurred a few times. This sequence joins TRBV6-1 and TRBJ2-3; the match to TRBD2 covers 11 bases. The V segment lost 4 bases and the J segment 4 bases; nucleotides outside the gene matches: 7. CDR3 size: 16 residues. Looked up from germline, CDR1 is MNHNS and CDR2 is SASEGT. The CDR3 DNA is TGTGCCAGCAGTGCTAGCGGGAGGCTCGGGGCAGATACGCAGTATTTT. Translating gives CASSASGRLGADTQYF.

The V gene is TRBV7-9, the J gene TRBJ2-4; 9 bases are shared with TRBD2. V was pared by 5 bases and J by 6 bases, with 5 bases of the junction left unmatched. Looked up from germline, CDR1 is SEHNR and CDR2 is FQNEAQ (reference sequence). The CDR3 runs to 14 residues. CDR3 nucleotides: TGTGCCAGCAGCCTGGGACTAGCTAGAAACATTCAGTACTTC. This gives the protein CASSLGLARNIQYF.

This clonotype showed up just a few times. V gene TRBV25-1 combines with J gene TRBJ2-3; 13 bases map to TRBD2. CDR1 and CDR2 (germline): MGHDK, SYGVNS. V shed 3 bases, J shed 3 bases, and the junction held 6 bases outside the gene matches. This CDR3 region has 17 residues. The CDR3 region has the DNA TGTGCCAGCAGTGACAGGACTAGCGGGAGTCTGACAGATACGCAGTATTTT. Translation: CASSDRTSGSLTDTQYF.

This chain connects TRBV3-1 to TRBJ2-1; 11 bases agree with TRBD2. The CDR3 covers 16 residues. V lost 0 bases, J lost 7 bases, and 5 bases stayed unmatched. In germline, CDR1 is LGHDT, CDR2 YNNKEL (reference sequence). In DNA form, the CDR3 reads TGTGCCAGCAGCCAAGATTGGTCTAGCGGGGGGAATGAGCAGTTCTTC. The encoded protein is CASSQDWSSGGNEQFF.

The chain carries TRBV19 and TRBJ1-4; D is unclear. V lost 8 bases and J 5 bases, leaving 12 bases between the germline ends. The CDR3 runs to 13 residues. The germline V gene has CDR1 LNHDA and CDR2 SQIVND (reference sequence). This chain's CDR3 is CASGIGRNEKLFF. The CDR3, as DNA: TGTGCCAGTGGAATTGGGAGAAATGAAAAACTGTTTTTT.

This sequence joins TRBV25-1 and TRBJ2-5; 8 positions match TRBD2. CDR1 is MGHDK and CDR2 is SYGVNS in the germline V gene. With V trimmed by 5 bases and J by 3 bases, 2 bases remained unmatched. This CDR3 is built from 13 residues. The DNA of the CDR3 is TGTGCCAGCAGTCCCGGGAGGGAAGAGACCCAGTACTTC. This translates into CASSPGREETQYF. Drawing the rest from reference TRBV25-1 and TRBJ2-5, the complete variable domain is EADIYQTPRYLVIGTGKKITLECSQTMGHDKMYWYQQDPGMELHLIHYSYGVNSTEKGDLSSESTVSRIRTEHFPLTLESARPSHTSQYLCASSPGREETQYFGPGTRLLVL.

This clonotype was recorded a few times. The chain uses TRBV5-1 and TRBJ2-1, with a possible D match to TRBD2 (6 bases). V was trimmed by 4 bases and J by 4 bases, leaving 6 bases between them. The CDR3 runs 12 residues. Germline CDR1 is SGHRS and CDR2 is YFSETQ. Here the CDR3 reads CASSGGYNEQFF. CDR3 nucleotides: TGCGCCAGCAGCGGAGGGTACAATGAGCAGTTCTTC.

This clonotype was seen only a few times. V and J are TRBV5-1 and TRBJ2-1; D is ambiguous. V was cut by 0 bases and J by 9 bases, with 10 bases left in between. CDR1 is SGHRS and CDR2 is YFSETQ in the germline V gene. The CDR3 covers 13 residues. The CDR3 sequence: CASSLASGFEQFF. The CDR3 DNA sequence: TGCGCCAGCAGCTTGGCCTCGGGTTTTGAGCAGTTCTTC.

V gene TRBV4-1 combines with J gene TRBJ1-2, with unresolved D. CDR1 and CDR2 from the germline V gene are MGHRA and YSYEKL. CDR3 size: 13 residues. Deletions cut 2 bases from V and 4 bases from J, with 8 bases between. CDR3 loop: CASSQSGFYGYTF. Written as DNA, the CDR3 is TGCGCCAGCAGCCAATCCGGATTCTATGGCTACACCTTC.

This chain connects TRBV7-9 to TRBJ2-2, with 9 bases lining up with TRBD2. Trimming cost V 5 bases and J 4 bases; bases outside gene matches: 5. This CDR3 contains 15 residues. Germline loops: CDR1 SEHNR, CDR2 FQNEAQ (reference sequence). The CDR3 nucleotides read TGTGCCAGCAGCATTAGCGGGAGCGGCACCGGGGAGCTGTTTTTT. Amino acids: CASSISGSGTGELFF.

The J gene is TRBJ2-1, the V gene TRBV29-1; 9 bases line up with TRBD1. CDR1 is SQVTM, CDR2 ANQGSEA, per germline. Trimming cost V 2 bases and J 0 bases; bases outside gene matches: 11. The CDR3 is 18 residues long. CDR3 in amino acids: CSVEPVGQGSISYNEQFF. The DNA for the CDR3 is TGCAGCGTTGAACCGGTTGGACAGGGGTCGATCTCCTACAATGAGCAGTTCTTC.

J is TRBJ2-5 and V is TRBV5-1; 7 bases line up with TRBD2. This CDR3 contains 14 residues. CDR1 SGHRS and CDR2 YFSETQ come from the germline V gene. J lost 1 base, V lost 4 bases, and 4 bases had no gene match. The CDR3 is CASSHGGSQETQYF. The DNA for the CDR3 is TGCGCCAGCAGCCATGGCGGGAGCCAAGAGACCCAGTACTTC.

As DNA, the CDR3 is TGTGCCAGCAGTTTTCGGACTAGCGGGAAGGATACGCAGTATTTT. Amino acid sequence: CASSFRTSGKDTQYF. The gene calls are TRBV28 and TRBJ2-3; 12 positions match TRBD2. V was pared by 3 bases and J by 6 bases, with 4 bases of the junction left unmatched. Germline lookup yields CDR1 MDHEN and CDR2 SYDVKM. The CDR3 is made up of 15 amino acids.

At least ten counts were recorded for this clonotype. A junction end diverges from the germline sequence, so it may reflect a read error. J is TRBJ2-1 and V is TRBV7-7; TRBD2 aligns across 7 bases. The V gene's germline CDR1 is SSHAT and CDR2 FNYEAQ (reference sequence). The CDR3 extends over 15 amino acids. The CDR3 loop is CASSLALAAYNEQFF. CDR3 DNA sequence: TGTGCTAGCAGCTTAGCGCTAGCGGCCTACAATGAGCAGTTCTTC. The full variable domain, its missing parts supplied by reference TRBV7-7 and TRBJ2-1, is GAGVSQSPRYKVTKRGQDVTLRCDPISSHATLYWYQQALGQGPEFLTYFNYEAQPDKSGLPSDRFSAERPEGSISTLTIQRTEQRDSAMYRCASSLALAAYNEQFFGPGTRLTVL.

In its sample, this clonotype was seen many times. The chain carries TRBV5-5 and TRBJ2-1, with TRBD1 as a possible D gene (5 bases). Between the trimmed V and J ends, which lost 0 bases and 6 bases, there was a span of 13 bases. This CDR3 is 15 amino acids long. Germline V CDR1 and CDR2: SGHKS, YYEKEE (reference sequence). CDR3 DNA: TGTGCCAGCAGCTTGGATAACAGGAGACGCAATGAGCAGTTCTTC. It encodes CASSLDNRRRNEQFF.

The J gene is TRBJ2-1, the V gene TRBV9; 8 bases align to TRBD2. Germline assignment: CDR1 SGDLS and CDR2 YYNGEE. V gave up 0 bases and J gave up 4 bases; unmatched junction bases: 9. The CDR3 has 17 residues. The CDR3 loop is CASSVVSGSFRYNEQFF. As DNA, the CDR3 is TGTGCCAGCAGCGTAGTGAGCGGGAGTTTTAGGTACAATGAGCAGTTCTTC.

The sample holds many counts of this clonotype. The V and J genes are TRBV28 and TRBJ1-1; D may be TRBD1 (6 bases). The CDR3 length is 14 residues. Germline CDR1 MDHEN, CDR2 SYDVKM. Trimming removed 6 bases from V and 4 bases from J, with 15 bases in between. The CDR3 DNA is TGTGCCAGCAGGGTATCGACAGGCTCCACTGAAGCTTTCTTT. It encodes CASRVSTGSTEAFF.